The 26 T cell receptor beta chains below all came from one sample that was sequenced in a study of CD8 T cells in Susac syndrome. Random hexamers served to reverse transcribe roughly 0.45 to 1 ug RNA. TCRdb used MiXCR to reprocess the immunoSEQ multiplex PCR reads, holding one entry per CDR3 protein. The table lists 45,000 to 60,000 distinct CDR3 sequences, just over 90% of them singletons, with about 0.54% in the top ten. Sequenced: CD8+ T cells from PBMCs. The receptors were gathered from a human donor with multiple sclerosis.

This clonotype was counted once. The chain joins TRBV6-6 to TRBJ2-5; D may be TRBD2 (6 bases). The germline V gene encodes CDR1 MNHNY and CDR2 SVGAGI (reference sequence). The CDR3 has 11 residues. The V end lost 10 bases, the J end lost 4 bases, and 10 bases lay between the germline ends. This chain's CDR3 is CATGLSETQYF. For the CDR3, the DNA is TGTGCCACCGGACTATCAGAGACCCAGTACTTC.

As concerns this clonotype: One end of the junction fails to match germline, which may point to a read error. The chain links TRBV6-5 to TRBJ2-1; either TRBD1 or TRBD2 may supply D (6 bases each). The CDR3 runs 14 residues. Germline values: CDR1 MNHEY, CDR2 SVGAGI. The CDR3 DNA reads as TGTGCCAGTCACGCCATGGGGGGCTACACTGAGCAGTTCTTC. Translating gives CASHAMGGYTEQFF.

The chain carries TRBV6-1 and TRBJ2-7; D not resolved. This CDR3 is 11 amino acids long. Per the germline V gene, CDR1 is MNHNS and CDR2 is SASEGT. The ends were cut back, 10 bases at V and 3 bases at J, with 10 bases in the middle. The CDR3 spells CAIGPVYEQYF. The DNA for the CDR3 is TGTGCCATCGGACCGGTCTACGAGCAGTACTTC.

The gene calls are TRBV6-2 or TRBV6-3 and TRBJ1-5, with D possibly TRBD1 on 6 matching bases. The CDR3 extends over 18 amino acids. V was shortened by 4 bases and J by 0 bases, with 19 bases between the two germline ends. In germline, CDR1 is MNHEY, CDR2 SVGEGT. This CDR3 reads CASSLPARQDTSNQPQHF. The DNA for the CDR3 is TGTGCCAGCAGTTTACCAGCGCGACAGGATACTAGCAATCAGCCCCAGCATTTT.

The V gene is TRBV4-3, the J gene TRBJ2-6; D gene uncertain. V lost 0 bases and J lost 0, with 6 bases in between. In germline, CDR1 is LGHNA, CDR2 YSLEER. The CDR3 is made up of 16 amino acids. The CDR3 sequence: CASSQDGSSGANVLTF. The CDR3 DNA reads as TGCGCCAGCAGCCAAGATGGAAGCTCTGGGGCCAACGTCCTGACTTTC.

This clonotype was found once. The gene calls are TRBV4-3 and TRBJ1-2; 9 bases map to TRBD1. After removal of 0 bases from V and 6 bases from J, the junction contained 5 bases not matched to a gene. Germline CDR1 is LGHNA and CDR2 is YSLEER. CDR3 size: 15 residues. CDR3 protein: CASSQDRDRVNGYTF. The CDR3 bases are TGCGCCAGCAGCCAAGACCGGGACAGGGTCAATGGCTACACCTTC.

CDR3 residues: CASSLRKAPNTGELFF. CDR3 DNA sequence: TGTGCCAGCAGCTTACGTAAAGCCCCGAACACCGGGGAGCTGTTTTTT. V gene TRBV7-9 combines with J gene TRBJ2-2; D gene uncertain. Germline values: CDR1 SEHNR, CDR2 FQNEAQ (reference sequence). V was trimmed by 2 bases and J by 0 bases, leaving 10 bases between them. The CDR3 extends over 16 amino acids. Based on the CDR3 plus reference TRBV7-9 and TRBJ2-2, the full variable domain is DTGVSQNPRHKITKRGQNVTFRCDPISEHNRLYWYRQTLGQGPEFLTYFQNEAQLEKSRLLSDRFSAERPKGSFSTLEIQRTEQGDSAMYLCASSLRKAPNTGELFFGEGSRLTVL.

The chain joins TRBV21-1 to TRBJ1-5; whether TRBD1, the table's D call, matches the DNA was not checked. TRBV21-1 is a pseudogene segment. The CDR3 covers 15 residues. The CDR3 DNA sequence: TGTGCCAGCAGCTCAAGTGGACAGGGCAATCAGCCCCAGCATTTT. Amino acid sequence: CASSSSGQGNQPQHF.

This chain links TRBV6-5 with TRBJ2-2; possibly TRBD2 for D (6 bases). Germline loops: CDR1 MNHEY, CDR2 SVGAGI. CDR3 length: 14 amino acids. V dropped 4 bases and J dropped 2 bases, with 8 bases sitting between them. This CDR3 is CASSWGDNTGELFF. CDR3 in DNA: TGTGCCAGCAGTTGGGGGGACAACACCGGGGAGCTGTTTTTT.

The rearrangement links TRBV27 to TRBJ2-7; possibly TRBD2 for D (5 bases). The CDR3 has 15 residues. Germline lookup yields CDR1 MNHEY and CDR2 SMNVEV (reference sequence). V gave up 3 bases and J gave up 3 bases, with 15 bases separating them. This CDR3 is CASSLLGVDHYEQYF. The CDR3 region has the DNA TGTGCCAGCAGTTTGCTGGGAGTTGATCACTACGAGCAGTACTTC.

CDR3 sequence reads: CSARTGTSYEQYF. The DNA for the CDR3 is TGCAGTGCAAGGACAGGGACCTCCTACGAGCAGTACTTC. This sequence joins TRBV20-1 and TRBJ2-7, with 8 bases fitting TRBD1. Per germline, CDR1 DFQATT and CDR2 SNEGSKA (reference sequence). This CDR3 is built from 13 residues. With 6 bases clipped from V and 0 bases from J, the junction kept 4 bases outside the gene matches.

The chain links TRBV2 to TRBJ1-1, with D perhaps TRBD1 (5 bases). This CDR3 has 14 amino acids. V shed 1 base and J shed 3 bases, with 9 bases lying between them. Germline CDR1 and CDR2: SNHLY and FYNNEI. The DNA of the CDR3 is TGTGCCAGCAGTGAAGGAGAGGGGTACACTGAAGCTTTCTTT. It specifies CASSEGEGYTEAFF.

The rearrangement joins TRBV5-5 to TRBJ2-5; D possibly corresponds to TRBD2 (5 bases). The V end was cut by 3 bases, the J end by 10 bases, with 7 bases between. This CDR3 has 10 amino acids. Germline CDR1 reads SGHKS; CDR2 reads YYEKEE (reference sequence). The CDR3 loop is CASSSGVQYF. The CDR3 coding sequence is TGTGCCAGCAGCTCCGGGGTCCAGTACTTC.

The V and J genes are TRBV20-1 and TRBJ1-1; D is possibly TRBD1 (6 bases). Trimming removed 7 bases from V and 5 bases from J, with 17 bases in between. Germline lookup yields CDR1 DFQATT and CDR2 SNEGSKA (reference sequence). This CDR3 has 13 residues. The CDR3 loop reads CSVTAGVETEAFF. DNA for the CDR3: TGCAGTGTTACGGCAGGGGTAGAGACTGAAGCTTTCTTT.

CDR3 bases: TGTGCCAGCATCCAGTCGAGCTCCTACAATGAGCAGTTCTTC. As protein: CASIQSSSYNEQFF. The chain combines TRBV2 with TRBJ2-1; D unclear. Between the trimmed V and J ends, which lost 7 bases and 0 bases, there was a span of 10 bases. The CDR3 contains 14 residues. From germline, CDR1 is SNHLY and CDR2 FYNNEI.

The CDR3 DNA sequence: TGTGCCAGCAGCCCGGGGCCCACTGCTAACTATGGCTACACCTTC. Protein product: CASSPGPTANYGYTF. The chain carries TRBV27 and TRBJ1-2; D may be TRBD1 (5 bases). The CDR3 has 15 residues. Germline loops: CDR1 MNHEY, CDR2 SMNVEV (reference sequence). Between the trimmed V and J ends, which lost 6 bases and 0 bases, there was a span of 14 bases.

The V call is TRBV7-9, the J call TRBJ1-2, with 9 bases that match TRBD1. The V segment lost 5 bases and the J segment 6 bases; nucleotides outside the gene matches: 10. The CDR3 has 15 residues. Germline assignment: CDR1 SEHNR and CDR2 FQNEAQ (reference sequence). As DNA, the CDR3 is TGTGCCAGCAGCCTGCAACTTGGGACAGGGAATGGCTACACCTTC. It translates to CASSLQLGTGNGYTF.

The CDR3 DNA is TGTGCCAGCAGCCACTCAAGCGGGGGGTGGGATGAGCAGTTCTTC. Protein product: CASSHSSGGWDEQFF. The chain uses TRBV7-9 and TRBJ2-1, with 9 bases fitting TRBD2. Germline V CDR1 and CDR2: SEHNR, FQNEAQ (reference sequence). J gave up 8 bases and V 5 bases, and 10 bases lay outside the gene matches. The CDR3 extends over 15 amino acids.

The chain links TRBV19 to TRBJ1-2; no clear D. V shed 1 base and J shed 8 bases, with 11 bases lying between them. This CDR3 region has 13 residues. Looked up from germline, CDR1 is LNHDA and CDR2 is SQIVND (reference sequence). The CDR3: CASSIGRRSGYTF. In DNA, the CDR3 is TGTGCCAGTAGTATAGGGCGCAGGAGCGGCTACACCTTC.

The rearrangement uses TRBV2 and TRBJ2-3; 15 nucleotides match TRBD2. The J segment lost 6 bases and the V segment lost 5 bases, leaving 12 bases of the junction unmatched. CDR1 and CDR2 (germline): SNHLY, FYNNEI. The CDR3 has 18 residues. The CDR3 sequence is CASSSLGLAGGPVDTQYF. The CDR3, as DNA: TGTGCCAGCAGTTCATTGGGACTAGCGGGGGGACCTGTGGATACGCAGTATTTT.

The chain links TRBV6-5 to TRBJ1-5; 8 bases line up with TRBD1. The ends lost 3 bases at V and 5 bases at J; junction bases unmatched: 12. The CDR3 length is 17 residues. Germline CDR1 MNHEY, CDR2 SVGAGI. CDR3 sequence: CASSYPEGQGGDQPQHF. CDR3 bases: TGTGCCAGCAGTTATCCCGAAGGACAGGGTGGGGATCAGCCCCAGCATTTT.

The V call is TRBV4-3, the J call TRBJ2-7, with D perhaps given as TRBD1 or TRBD2 (5 bases each). CDR1 and CDR2 (germline): LGHNA, YSLEER. The CDR3 sequence is 15 residues long. Deletions cut 0 bases from V and 3 bases from J, with 12 bases between. In nucleotides, the CDR3 is TGCGCCAGCAGCCAAGAGAGGGGTACGGGCTACGAGCAGTACTTC. Its translation is CASSQERGTGYEQYF.

In DNA, the CDR3 is TGTGCCAGCAGCCAAGAGGGAAACATTCAGTACTTC. Protein sequence: CASSQEGNIQYF. The rearrangement uses TRBV14 and TRBJ2-4; D gene ambiguous. V was clipped by 0 bases and J by 6 bases, with 3 bases between them. Germline CDR1 and CDR2: SGHDN and FVKESK. The CDR3 covers 12 residues.

This chain links TRBV3-1 with TRBJ2-3; 13 nucleotides agree with TRBD2. Germline V lookup: CDR1 LGHDT, CDR2 YNNKEL (reference sequence). V was clipped by 5 bases and J by 0 bases; unmatched bases: 8. The CDR3 extends over 18 amino acids. As DNA, the CDR3 is TGTGCCAGCAGCGCTTGGACTAGCGGGGGCCTAAGCACAGATACGCAGTATTTT. It specifies CASSAWTSGGLSTDTQYF.

The gene calls are TRBV23-1 and TRBJ1-1; no reliable D call. TRBV23-1 is noted as an ORF with a role that remains uncertain. V was clipped by 2 bases and J by 5 bases, with 18 bases between them. CDR3 length: 16 amino acids. CDR3 loop: CASSQLRAPGWTEAFF. The CDR3 DNA is TGCGCCAGCAGTCAACTTCGGGCTCCGGGATGGACTGAAGCTTTCTTT.

The rearrangement links TRBV5-8 to TRBJ1-1; D is ambiguous. The CDR3 covers 16 residues. The germline V gene has CDR1 SGHTS and CDR2 YDEGEE. Deletions cut 3 bases from V and 0 bases from J, with 15 bases between. The CDR3 nucleotides are TGTGCCAGCAGCTCGGCGGGCGGCCCACTGAACACTGAAGCTTTCTTT. It encodes CASSSAGGPLNTEAFF.